The next 20 T cell receptor beta chains were all read from a single sample in a study of vaccination effects on CD4 cells after COVID-19 (dated by TCRdb to between 2022 and 2023). After around eleven days of culture, CD4+ T cells were isolated with the EasySep CD4+ T cell isolation kit. Two doses of either the BNT162b2 or the mRNA-1273 mRNA SARS-CoV-2 vaccine were administered to participants. These receptors are not linked to any known antigen. Libraries were prepared through the immunoSEQ multiplex PCR assay. As stored in TCRdb, this immuneACCESS dataset retains in-frame rearrangements with V and J assigned. A fraction of the clones does not appear; measured against another copy, unresolved V genes explain less than half of the discrepancy, and the remainder lacks a known reason. The sample data list about 66,000 clones, and less than 85% of these were observed just once. The ten largest account for under 2.5% of the sample.

The input for sequencing was CD4+ T cells from PBMCs cultured without peptide, taken after COVID-19 vaccination. The receptor set was obtained from a human donor who received a COVID-19 vaccine.

J is TRBJ2-7 and V is TRBV6-5; TRBD1 might be the D (6 bases). The CDR3 spans 12 residues. The germline gives CDR1 MNHEY, CDR2 SVGAGI. V was trimmed by 5 bases and J by 4 bases, leaving 9 bases between them. In nucleotides, the CDR3 is TGTGCCAGCAGTACAGGGCCGTACGAGCAGTACGTC. Its translation: CASSTGPYEQYV.

V is TRBV29-1 and J is TRBJ2-5, with D possibly TRBD2 on 5 matching bases. The CDR3 sequence is 13 residues long. Trimming removed 7 bases at V and 4 bases at J, with 16 bases between. Germline V CDR1 and CDR2: SQVTM, ANQGSEA. The CDR3 DNA follows: TGCAGCGAGCTCTCTCGGGCGGGAGAGACCCAGTACTTC. Translating gives CSELSRAGETQYF.

In its sample, this clone was seen a few times. This chain's CDR3 is CASSALAGGQETQYF. CDR3 bases: TGTGCCAGCAGTGCACTAGCGGGGGGCCAAGAGACCCAGTACTTC. This chain links TRBV6-6 with TRBJ2-5, with 12 nucleotides matching TRBD2. Germline-derived CDR1 and CDR2 are MNHNY and SVGAGI (reference sequence). This CDR3 spans 15 amino acids. The V gene end was trimmed by 5 bases and the J gene end by 1 base; junction bases not matched to a gene: 2.

The chain recombines TRBV9 with TRBJ1-2, with D possibly TRBD1 on 5 matching bases. V was shortened by 3 bases and J by 1 base, with 13 bases between the two germline ends. The CDR3 totals 15 residues. Germline CDR1 is SGDLS and CDR2 is YYNGEE. CDR3 coding DNA: TGTGCCAGCAGCGCCAGCTGGGACGTTAACTATGGCTACACCTTC. Protein product: CASSASWDVNYGYTF.

This clone was seen a handful of times. V gene TRBV6-5 combines with J gene TRBJ1-5, with D possibly matching TRBD1 (5 bases). The CDR3 contains 15 residues. Trimming stripped 10 bases from V and 6 bases from J, with 22 bases between. Germline values: CDR1 MNHEY, CDR2 SVGAGI. The CDR3 coding sequence is TGTGCCACTTACAGAAGGGGTTTTGCTGGTCAGCCCCAGCATTTT. Translated: CATYRRGFAGQPQHF.

This rearrangement joins TRBV30 to TRBJ1-1; a weak D match, TRBD1 (6 bases). V lost 2 bases to trimming and J lost 0 bases, with 7 bases between them. Per the germline V gene, CDR1 is GTSNPN and CDR2 is SVGIG (reference sequence). This CDR3 is built from 13 residues. The CDR3 coding sequence is TGTGCCTGGAGTCAGGGGATGAACACTGAAGCTTTCTTT. Its translation: CAWSQGMNTEAFF.

The chain couples TRBV7-8 to TRBJ2-7, with a possible D match to TRBD1 (6 bases). The CDR3 is made up of 16 amino acids. V dropped 4 bases and J dropped 0 bases, with 16 bases sitting between them. Looked up from germline, CDR1 is SGHVS and CDR2 is FQNEAQ. DNA for the CDR3: TGTGCCAGCAGCTCGGGGAGACAGGTCAACTCCTACGAGCAGTACGTC. This gives the protein CASSSGRQVNSYEQYV.

This clone has just a few counts. This rearrangement joins TRBV10-3 to TRBJ1-1; 9 bases agree with TRBD1. This CDR3 has 14 residues. Germline CDR1 ENHRY, CDR2 SYGVKD. The ends lost 6 bases at V and 1 base at J; junction bases unmatched: 3. CDR3 DNA sequence: TGTGCCATCAGGGGGACAGGGACGAACACTGAAGCTTTCTTT. Its translation is CAIRGTGTNTEAFF.

V is TRBV7-3 and J is TRBJ2-1; TRBD2 matches 9 bases. The V segment lost 2 bases and the J segment 8 bases; nucleotides outside the gene matches: 7. Germline CDR1 SGHTA, CDR2 FQGTGA. CDR3 length equals 15 residues. CDR3 nucleotides: TGTGCCAGCAGCTTACTGGGCGGGGGGGCCGATGAGCAGTTCTTC. Amino acids: CASSLLGGGADEQFF. Looking up the rest from reference TRBV7-3 and TRBJ2-1 gives the full variable domain: GAGVSQTPSNKVTEKGKYVELRCDPISGHTALYWYRQSLGQGPEFLIYFQGTGAADDSGLPNDRFFAVRPEGSVSTLKIQRTERGDSAVYLCASSLLGGGADEQFFGPGTRLTVL.

This clone showed up just a few times. The rearrangement joins TRBV4-1 to TRBJ1-5; D is uncertain. V dropped 1 base and J dropped 7 bases, with 17 bases sitting between them. The CDR3 has 16 residues. Per the germline V gene, CDR1 is MGHRA and CDR2 is YSYEKL. CDR3 amino acids: CASSQGFLAEGQPQHF. For the CDR3, the DNA is TGCGCCAGCAGCCAAGGGTTTTTGGCCGAAGGACAGCCCCAGCATTTT.

The chain is built from TRBV6-6 and TRBJ2-5; tentatively, D is TRBD1 (5 bases). This CDR3 has 13 residues. The V end lost 3 bases, the J end lost 2 bases, and 7 bases lay between the germline ends. Germline V gene sequence: CDR1 MNHNY, CDR2 SVGAGI (reference sequence). The CDR3 protein is CASSYDSQETQYF. CDR3 DNA: TGTGCCAGCAGTTATGACAGTCAAGAGACCCAGTACTTC.

The chain employs TRBV5-1 and TRBJ2-5, with 10 bases that match TRBD1. The CDR3 is 16 amino acids. V was clipped by 4 bases and J by 5 bases; unmatched bases: 11. Germline V CDR1 and CDR2: SGHRS, YFSETQ. CDR3 DNA sequence: TGCGCCAGCAGCCCCTTGGGACAGGGGATGTGGGAGACCCAGTACTTC. It translates to CASSPLGQGMWETQYF.

This chain links TRBV5-3 with TRBJ1-5; 8 nucleotides agree with TRBD1. TRBV5-3 is reported as an ORF; its role is uncertain. CDR3 length: 16 amino acids. The V and J ends lost 3 bases and 2 bases, in that order; junction bases with no gene match: 7. The CDR3 loop is CARSCDRGLGNQPQHF. In nucleotides, the CDR3 is TGTGCCAGAAGCTGTGACAGGGGTTTGGGCAATCAGCCCCAGCATTTT.

This clone was seen more than once but under ten times. The gene calls are TRBV6-4 and TRBJ2-7, with TRBD1 identical over 7 bases. Trimming cost V 6 bases and J 6 bases; bases outside gene matches: 5. In germline, CDR1 is MRHNA, CDR2 SNTAGT. The CDR3 spans 12 residues. The CDR3 reads CASRRDRAEQYV. The CDR3 nucleotides are TGTGCCAGCAGGCGCGACAGGGCCGAGCAGTACGTC.

The chain couples TRBV28 to TRBJ1-5, with D perhaps TRBD1 (5 bases). Germline V lookup: CDR1 MDHEN, CDR2 SYDVKM. Trimming removed 4 bases at V and 0 bases at J, with 16 bases between. The CDR3 loop spans 17 amino acids. The CDR3 sequence: CASSSPGGGDSNQPQHF. The CDR3 nucleotides are TGTGCCAGCAGTTCCCCGGGGGGAGGAGATAGCAATCAGCCCCAGCATTTT.

This chain joins TRBV19 and TRBJ1-3; D is possibly TRBD1 (5 bases). The CDR3 spans 17 residues. The V end lost 2 bases, the J end lost 3 bases, and 17 bases lay between the germline ends. Germline lookup yields CDR1 LNHDA and CDR2 SQIVND (reference sequence). CDR3 bases: TGTGCCAGTAGTATACGTTCCGGGACGAGGGTTGGAAACACCATATATTTT. This codes for CASSIRSGTRVGNTIYF.

The chain carries TRBV2 and TRBJ2-4; 9 nucleotides agree with TRBD1. The CDR3 spans 16 residues. Germline CDR1 is SNHLY and CDR2 is FYNNEI. Trimming removed 5 bases from V and 0 bases from J; junction bases left unmatched: 5. CDR3 DNA: TGTGCCAGCAGTTGGACAGGGGCTCTAGCCAAAAACATTCAGTACTTC. It yields the protein CASSWTGALAKNIQYF.

This clone came up once. The chain is built from TRBV28 and TRBJ1-6, with TRBD1 as a possible D gene (5 bases). Germline V gene data show CDR1 as MDHEN and CDR2 as SYDVKM. V was cut by 2 bases and J by 3 bases, with 11 bases left in between. This CDR3 is built from 16 residues. The CDR3 DNA reads as TGTGCCAGCAGTTTACCTGACAGCCGCTATAATTCACCCCTCCACTTT. Its protein product is CASSLPDSRYNSPLHF. Supplemented by reference TRBV28 and TRBJ1-6, the full variable domain reads DVKVTQSSRYLVKRTGEKVFLECVQDMDHENMFWYRQDPGLGLRLIYFSYDVKMKEKGDIPEGYSVSREKKERFSLILESASTNQTSMYLCASSLPDSRYNSPLHFGNGTRLTVT.

The table lists this clone with a few counts. V gene TRBV29-1 combines with J gene TRBJ2-5; D may be TRBD2 (6 bases). V was clipped by 2 bases and J by 4 bases, with 11 bases between them. This CDR3 is built from 13 residues. Germline V CDR1 and CDR2: SQVTM, ANQGSEA. The CDR3 coding sequence is TGCAGCGTTGAAATCGGAGGGGCAGAGACCCAGTACTTC. Its protein product is CSVEIGGAETQYF.

CDR3 nucleotides: TGTGCCAGCAGCCCGGGACTAGTCTCCTACAATGAGCAGTTCTTC. Residues: CASSPGLVSYNEQFF. This sequence joins TRBV7-9 and TRBJ2-1, with 8 bases lining up with TRBD2. The CDR3 sequence is 15 residues long. V shed 5 bases, J shed 0 bases, and the junction held 3 bases outside the gene matches. Germline CDR1 is SEHNR and CDR2 is FQNEAQ (reference sequence). Based on the CDR3 plus reference TRBV7-9 and TRBJ2-1, the full variable domain is DTGVSQNPRHKITKRGQNVTFRCDPISEHNRLYWYRQTLGQGPEFLTYFQNEAQLEKSRLLSDRFSAERPKGSFSTLEIQRTEQGDSAMYLCASSPGLVSYNEQFFGPGTRLTVL.